The entry below gives a single T cell receptor beta chain sequence along with its context. What it binds is unknown. The source of the sample is a study of T cell responses to AZD1222 COVID-19 vaccine. Study-wide points: Variant regions that are unmutated are reportedly the target of nearly half of spike-specific TCRs.

Data came from immunoSEQ multiplex PCR; TCRdb stores just in-frame clones and leaves some out. The data hold around 150,000 clones, with 88% observed a single time. Germline loops: CDR1 SGHDT, CDR2 YYEEEE. V dropped 7 bases and J dropped 7 bases, with 14 bases sitting between them. The CDR3 loop spans 12 amino acids. The rearrangement joins TRBV5-6 to TRBJ1-2, with D perhaps TRBD1 (5 bases). The sequence was obtained from an adult who received the AZD1222 COVID-19 vaccine. Here the sequenced sample was peripheral blood, taken 28 days after the second AZD1222 dose. CDR3 sequence: CASDLSGGGYTF. CDR3 bases: TGTGCCAGCGACTTATCCGGGGGTGGCTACACCTTC.